This T cell receptor (beta chain) is from a study of PD-1 blockade in mismatch repair-deficient tumors. Findings and limits, study-wide: Tumor-resident clones, often absent from pretreatment blood, expanded after pembrolizumab and then contracted.

Remarks on this clone: Its target is unknown.

V lost 0 bases, J lost 0 bases, and 2 bases stayed unmatched. CDR3 length: 15 amino acids. Germline CDR1 is SGDLS and CDR2 is YYNGEE. Assay: immunoSEQ multiplex PCR; the TCRdb copy retains only in-frame clones and omits some. The profile shows tens of thousands of clones, around four fifths of them singletons. Every patient had mismatch repair deficiency by PCR or immunohistochemistry. The source of this sequence is an adult with mismatch repair-deficient cancer. J is TRBJ1-1 and V is TRBV9; 7 bases agree with TRBD1. The sequenced sample was peripheral blood, obtained 2 weeks after starting pembrolizumab. CDR3 protein: CASSVGGTVNTEAFF. Written as DNA, the CDR3 is TGTGCCAGCAGCGTAGGGGGGACAGTGAACACTGAAGCTTTCTTT.